The 7 T cell receptor beta chains below all came from one sample that was sequenced in a study of blood T cell repertoires in COVID-19. Assay used: immunoSEQ multiplex PCR; TCRdb lists only in-frame clones, some missing. The sample shows around 190,000 clones, 65% to 90% of them seen only once. Specimen: peripheral blood. The receptors come from a human donor in a cohort sampled during active COVID-19.

The chain uses TRBV18 and TRBJ2-1; 8 nucleotides agree with TRBD1. V lost 3 bases, J lost 9 bases, and 10 bases stayed unmatched. The CDR3 has 15 residues. Germline CDR1 is KGHSH and CDR2 is LQKENI. Written as DNA, the CDR3 is TGTGCCAGCTCACCCCTAGTCTCAGGGGGCTCTGAGCAGTTCTTC. Its protein product is CASSPLVSGGSEQFF.

The rearrangement joins TRBV18 to TRBJ2-7; 7 bases are shared with TRBD1. The CDR3 runs to 15 residues. Trimming at V came to 4 bases and at J to 5 bases, leaving 11 bases not matched to a gene. The V gene's germline CDR1 is KGHSH and CDR2 LQKENI. The DNA for the CDR3 is TGTGCCAGCTCACACGGACAGGCGGAAGGCCACGAGCAGTACTTC. Translating gives CASSHGQAEGHEQYF. The full variable domain, rest sourced from reference TRBV18 and TRBJ2-7, is NAGVMQNPRHLVRRRGQEARLRCSPMKGHSHVYWYRQLPEEGLKFMVYLQKENIIDESGMPKERFSAEFPKEGPSILRIQQVVRGDSAAYFCASSHGQAEGHEQYFGPGTRLTVT.

J is TRBJ2-5 and V is TRBV18; 8 bases are a match to TRBD1. Germline V CDR1 and CDR2: KGHSH, LQKENI. J lost 2 bases, V lost 3 bases, and 2 bases had no gene match. The CDR3 has 14 amino acids. CDR3 loop: CASSPQGAQETQYF. CDR3 nucleotide sequence: TGTGCCAGCTCACCTCAGGGGGCGCAAGAGACCCAGTACTTC. Together with reference TRBV18 and TRBJ2-5, the CDR3 gives the full variable domain: NAGVMQNPRHLVRRRGQEARLRCSPMKGHSHVYWYRQLPEEGLKFMVYLQKENIIDESGMPKERFSAEFPKEGPSILRIQQVVRGDSAAYFCASSPQGAQETQYFGPGTRLLVL.

The V call is TRBV7-2, the J call TRBJ2-7; a possible D gene is TRBD2 (6 bases). This CDR3 has 13 residues. V lost 3 bases to trimming and J lost 5 bases, with 11 bases between them. From germline, CDR1 is SGHTA and CDR2 FQGNSA. The CDR3 here is CASSFASSDEQYF. CDR3 sequence (DNA): TGTGCCAGCAGCTTTGCCTCTAGCGACGAGCAGTACTTC.

The V and J genes are TRBV28 and TRBJ2-7; D unresolved. Germline values: CDR1 MDHEN, CDR2 SYDVKM. The CDR3 has 14 amino acids. V was clipped by 7 bases and J by 2 bases, with 15 bases between them. The CDR3, as DNA: TGTGCCAGCAATAACTTTTTTACTCCCTACGAGCAGTACTTC. Translation: CASNNFFTPYEQYF.

Details on this clone: This sample also contains other DNA sequences that code for the same CDR3. The chain joins TRBV28 to TRBJ1-6, with a possible D match to TRBD1 (6 bases). V dropped 6 bases and J dropped 7 bases, with 10 bases sitting between them. The CDR3 extends over 13 amino acids. Looked up from germline, CDR1 is MDHEN and CDR2 is SYDVKM. CDR3 sequence reads: CASRGQINSPLHF. The CDR3 DNA is TGTGCCAGCAGAGGACAGATAAATTCACCCCTCCACTTT.

This rearrangement joins TRBV27 to TRBJ2-6, with unresolved D. CDR1 is MNHEY, CDR2 SMNVEV, per germline (reference sequence). The CDR3 totals 14 residues. With 3 bases removed from V and 1 base from J, the gap between germline ends came to 4 bases. The CDR3 reads CASSFVSGANVLTF. CDR3 coding DNA: TGTGCCAGCAGTTTCGTGTCTGGGGCCAACGTCCTGACTTTC.